The clone carrying this TCR beta chain appeared a few times. Its antigen is as yet unknown. Quantitative 5'-RACE with molecular barcodes was used to make the TCR beta libraries. TCRdb fed the 5' RACE reads into MiXCR, producing one record per CDR3 protein. The sample consists of a few hundred thousand distinct CDR3 sequences, 20% of them appearing once. There are 15 residues in the CDR3. Deletions cut 4 bases from V and 0 bases from J, with 10 bases between. The sample originates from a study of CD8 T cells in ankylosing spondylitis. Study results and caveats: According to the report, clones linked to the disease were significantly enriched in matched synovial fluid samples taken from ankylosing spondylitis patients.

Specimen: blood, either unsorted or a sorted T cell fraction (not recorded which). This clonotype was sampled from a male donor with ankylosing spondylitis or in good health (not recorded which). V and J are TRBV12-3 or TRBV12-4 and TRBJ1-5, with D unresolved. CDR3 sequence: CASSSRSFSNQPQHF. The CDR3 DNA is TGTGCCAGCAGTTCCCGGTCCTTTAGCAATCAGCCCCAGCATTTT.